These 2 T cell receptor beta chains originate from one sample sequenced in a study of regulatory T cells in long-lasting Graves disease. Time point reported: newly diagnosed GD, antithyroid drugs for less than 3 months. From RNA extracted from PBMCs, the TCR library was made. Arm-PCR of CDR3 regions with iRepertoire HTBI primers generated TCR beta libraries. TCRdb reanalysed the multiplex PCR reads using MiXCR and keeps one entry per CDR3 protein. The table lists a few hundred thousand distinct CDR3 sequences, about 19% of them singletons, with around 14% in the top ten. The specimen comprised peripheral blood mononuclear cells (PBMCs), sampled at new diagnosis, from a patient treated with antithyroid drugs. These receptors were obtained from a female donor with Graves disease.

Only one count was recorded for this clonotype. This probably arose from a read error, given a far larger clone one base away. J is TRBJ1-1 and V is TRBV11-3; D is unclear. This CDR3 comprises 13 residues. In germline, CDR1 is SGHNT, CDR2 YENEEA. CDR3: CASNLEVSRAAFF. The DNA for the CDR3 is TGTGCCAGCAACTTAGAAGTCTCACGCGCAGCTTTCTTT. The variable domain in full, with the rest retrieved from reference TRBV11-3 and TRBJ1-1, is EAGVVQSPRYKIIEKKQPVAFWCNPISGHNTLYWYLQNLGQGPELLIRYENEEAVDDSQLPKDRFSAERLKGVDSTLKIQPAELGDSAVYLCASNLEVSRAAFFGQGTRLTVV.

This clonotype appeared many times. This chain uses TRBV30 with TRBJ1-5, with a tentative D call TRBD1 (5 bases). The CDR3 sequence is 13 residues long. Trimming removed 3 bases at V and 0 bases at J, with 6 bases between. CDR1 is GTSNPN, CDR2 SVGIG, per germline (reference sequence). CDR3 bases: TGTGCCTGGAGCGGGGGTAGCAATCAGCCCCAGCATTTT. Translated: CAWSGGSNQPQHF. Full variable domain (outside the CDR3, taken from reference TRBV30 and TRBJ1-5): SQTIHQWPATLVQPVGSPLSLECTVEGTSNPNLYWYRQAAGRGLQLLFYSVGIGQISSEVPQNLSASRPQDRQFILSSKKLLLSDSGFYLCAWSGGSNQPQHFGDGTRLSIL.